The 15 T cell receptor beta chains given below trace back to one sample, sequenced in a study of blood T cell repertoires in COVID-19. Sequenced by immunoSEQ multiplex PCR; TCRdb stores in-frame clones only, minus some. The sample lists 350,000 to 400,000 clones, around nine tenths occurring once. Material: PBMCs or T cells enriched from blood (not recorded which). All receptors come from a woman in her twenties or thirties with acute COVID-19.

The chain recombines TRBV2 with TRBJ1-2; TRBD1 aligns across 9 bases. The V gene's germline CDR1 is SNHLY and CDR2 FYNNEI. This CDR3 has 14 residues. Trimming cost V 6 bases and J 8 bases; bases outside gene matches: 10. The CDR3, as DNA: TGTGCCAGCAGCCAGGACAGGGGAATGAGGGGCTACACCTTC. It is translated as CASSQDRGMRGYTF.

The rearrangement uses TRBV6-6 and TRBJ1-6, with D possibly matching TRBD1 (5 bases). The V gene lost 5 bases and the J gene lost 7 bases, with 21 bases spanning the gap. This CDR3 region has 17 residues. Germline CDR1 is MNHNY and CDR2 is SVGAGI (reference sequence). The CDR3 protein is CASSGSRAGGWNSPLHF. CDR3 sequence (DNA): TGTGCCAGCAGTGGATCAAGGGCGGGGGGGTGGAATTCACCCCTCCACTTT.

The gene calls are TRBV5-1 and TRBJ2-3, with 8 bases fitting TRBD2. Losses at the gene ends were 0 bases for V and 6 bases for J; bases not matched to a gene: 3. The CDR3 is 14 residues long. Germline CDR1 and CDR2: SGHRS and YFSETQ. CDR3: CASSLAGGPDTQYF. CDR3 coding DNA: TGCGCCAGCAGCTTGGCGGGGGGGCCGGATACGCAGTATTTT.

The chain uses TRBV5-5 and TRBJ1-5, with TRBD1 matching 7 bases. Germline CDR1 SGHKS, CDR2 YYEKEE (reference sequence). V lost 5 bases and J lost 2; bases outside the gene matches: 7. CDR3 size: 15 residues. The DNA for the CDR3 is TGTGCCAGCAGACCAGGGGGGACGGGCAATCAGCCCCAGCATTTT. Translation gives CASRPGGTGNQPQHF.

The rearrangement uses TRBV7-2 and TRBJ2-7; 11 positions agree with TRBD2. Losses at the gene ends were 2 bases for V and 1 base for J; bases not matched to a gene: 4. The CDR3 contains 16 residues. CDR1 and CDR2 from the germline V gene are SGHTA and FQGNSA. In DNA, the CDR3 is TGTGCCAGCAGCTTAATAGCGGGGGGGAGGTCCTACGAGCAGTACTTC. Translating gives CASSLIAGGRSYEQYF.

This chain joins TRBV7-3 and TRBJ2-1; maybe TRBD2 (6 bases). The CDR3 contains 16 residues. The V end was cut by 4 bases, the J end by 8 bases, with 21 bases between. Per the germline V gene, CDR1 is SGHTA and CDR2 is FQGTGA. The CDR3 sequence is CASSSSGLSSMDEQFF. The DNA of the CDR3 is TGTGCCAGCAGCTCTTCTGGACTATCCTCTATGGATGAGCAGTTCTTC.

This chain joins TRBV6-6 and TRBJ1-5; D might be TRBD1 (5 bases). CDR3 length: 16 residues. With 0 bases removed from V and 3 bases from J, the gap between germline ends came to 12 bases. Germline CDR1 and CDR2: MNHNY and SVGAGI (reference sequence). The CDR3 spells CASSYSLGGANQPQHF. DNA of the CDR3: TGTGCCAGCAGTTACTCTCTCGGAGGGGCCAATCAGCCCCAGCATTTT.

This clone showed up just once. This chain uses TRBV12-2 with TRBJ1-4; the D segment call TRBD1 is taken from the table without a DNA check. TRBV12-2 is reported as a pseudogene. The CDR3 has 17 residues. This chain's CDR3 is CASEILRDKATNEKLFF. DNA of the CDR3: TGCGCGAGTGAGATCCTTCGGGACAAGGCAACTAATGAAAAACTGTTTTTT.

The genes are TRBV7-2 and TRBJ2-5; a possible D gene is TRBD2 (6 bases). Trimming pared 1 base from V and 2 bases from J, leaving 20 bases between. CDR1 is SGHTA, CDR2 FQGNSA, per germline. The CDR3 consists of 18 residues. The CDR3 is CASSLGGPSSRGQETQYF. The DNA for the CDR3 is TGTGCCAGCAGCTTAGGGGGACCTTCTAGCCGGGGGCAAGAGACCCAGTACTTC.

The gene calls are TRBV2 and TRBJ1-6; no definite D call. Germline CDR1 SNHLY, CDR2 FYNNEI. This CDR3 has 13 amino acids. V was trimmed by 6 bases and J by 6 bases, leaving 9 bases between them. The CDR3 DNA is TGTGCCAGCAGCGTTAGTCCTAATTCACCCCTCCACTTT. Protein sequence: CASSVSPNSPLHF.

V usage is TRBV21-1 and J usage is TRBJ1-1; the DNA was not compared with TRBD1, the D call given in the table. TRBV21-1 is shown as a pseudogene. This CDR3 contains 17 residues. This CDR3 is CASSLILDSIVNTEAFF. The CDR3 bases are TGTGCCAGCAGCTTAATCCTAGACAGTATAGTGAACACTGAAGCTTTCTTT.

The chain links TRBV5-8 to TRBJ1-1, with D perhaps TRBD1 (5 bases). Germline V gene lookup returns CDR1 SGHTS and CDR2 YDEGEE. This CDR3 has 14 amino acids. Trimming cost V 3 bases and J 4 bases, with 13 bases left between them. The CDR3 sequence is CASSYEGGATEAFF. CDR3 nucleotides: TGTGCCAGCAGCTACGAGGGCGGGGCCACTGAAGCTTTCTTT. Supplemented by reference TRBV5-8 and TRBJ1-1, the full variable domain reads EAGVTQSPTHLIKTRGQQATLRCSPISGHTSVYWYQQALGLGLQFLLWYDEGEERNRGNFPPRFSGRQFPNYSSELNVNALELEDSALYLCASSYEGGATEAFFGQGTRLTVV.

The V call is TRBV5-4, the J call TRBJ1-6, with D perhaps matching TRBD1 (6 bases). CDR1 is SGHNT, CDR2 YYREEE, per germline (reference sequence). The V end was cut by 0 bases, the J end by 10 bases, with 14 bases between. The CDR3 runs to 15 residues. In DNA form, the CDR3 reads TGTGCCAGCAGCTTGGGGCCAGGGGCAGTCTCACCCCTCCACTTT. Its protein is CASSLGPGAVSPLHF.

V usage is TRBV19 and J usage is TRBJ1-2; D not resolved. Trimming took 11 bases from V and 8 from J, leaving 18 bases between them. This CDR3 has 12 amino acids. CDR1 LNHDA and CDR2 SQIVND come from the germline V gene (reference sequence). In nucleotides, the CDR3 is TGTGCCTCACAAATCGGGGAGAGCGGCTACACCTTC. Amino acids: CASQIGESGYTF.

This chain connects TRBV5-1 to TRBJ1-3, with D possibly being TRBD1 (5 bases). The V gene lost 1 base and the J gene lost 2 bases, with 13 bases spanning the gap. Germline V gene sequence: CDR1 SGHRS, CDR2 YFSETQ. CDR3 size: 16 residues. The CDR3 loop reads CASSLSMGGTGNTIYF. CDR3 nucleotides: TGCGCCAGCAGCTTGTCCATGGGGGGGACTGGAAACACCATATATTTT.